This entry is about one T cell receptor beta chain. Its antigen is not known. This CDR3 region has 18 residues. V was clipped by 6 bases and J by 6 bases; unmatched bases: 21. Germline V gene lookup returns CDR1 MDHEN and CDR2 SYDVKM. Use of 60 Vbeta and 13 Jbeta primers characterized the PCR. The data were produced by immunoSEQ multiplex PCR, yet TCRdb's version contains in-frame clones alone and is incomplete. The sample gives some 220,000 clones, just under 85% of which show up once; 0.55% to 0.7% is in the top ten. The sample comes from a study of cytomegalovirus exposure and HLA in healthy donors. Findings and caveats of the study: A later analysis found most CMV-associated TCR beta chains apparently HLA-restricted. It was taken for granted in presence/absence analyses that sequencing depth across donors was roughly uniform.

The sequence was obtained from a woman between 40 and 55 years old in good health and CMV-seronegative. The rearrangement joins TRBV28 to TRBJ2-7; 9 bases fit TRBD2. What was sequenced was PBMCs. CDR3 DNA: TGTGCCAGCAGCCCCCCTTGGGGTAGCGGGGGCCAACGGGGCGAGCAGTACTTC. Its protein product is CASSPPWGSGGQRGEQYF. The full variable domain, rest sourced from reference TRBV28 and TRBJ2-7, is DVKVTQSSRYLVKRTGEKVFLECVQDMDHENMFWYRQDPGLGLRLIYFSYDVKMKEKGDIPEGYSVSREKKERFSLILESASTNQTSMYLCASSPPWGSGGQRGEQYFGPGTRLTVT.